This T cell receptor (beta chain) is from a study of blood T cell repertoires in COVID-19. Study-wide background: Material from acute and convalescent COVID-19 was sourced from the United States, Italy and Spain. PBMCs, B-cell-depleted T cells, or T cells provided the cDNA or gDNA that made up the material.

In the study's own analysis: By means of reference gene primer amplification, nucleated cell counts were estimated. Assay used: immunoSEQ multiplex PCR; TCRdb lists only in-frame clones, some missing. That table is the source of V, J and clone size, and D and trimming were worked out from the DNA. Among around 200,000 clones listed, 85% to 90% were seen once. This CDR3 comprises 14 residues. V lost 2 bases to trimming and J lost 5 bases, with 13 bases between them. Germline V gene sequence: CDR1 SGDLS, CDR2 YYNGEE. What was sequenced was peripheral blood. V is TRBV9 and J is TRBJ2-5, with a tentative D call TRBD2 (5 bases). This TCR was sampled from a young man with active or convalescent COVID-19. In DNA form, the CDR3 reads TGTGCCAGCAGCGTGGCCGCGGCGGGCGAGACCCAGTACTTC. This gives the protein CASSVAAAGETQYF.